One and the same sample provided the 8 T cell receptor beta chains below, sequenced in a study of T cells in Graves' hyperthyroidism and ophthalmopathy. Template material for amplifying TCR beta CDR3 regions consisted of RNA transcripts. HTBI primers drove first-round RT-PCR of the TCR CDR3. From the multiplex PCR reads, TCRdb called clonotypes with MiXCR, one entry per CDR3 protein. The sample carries around 290,000 distinct CDR3 sequences, about 18% recorded once. The sequenced material came from blood. These receptors were taken from a woman in her fifties or sixties with Graves' ophthalmopathy.

A few counts support this clonotype. The chain is built from TRBV6-1 and TRBJ1-6; D is possibly TRBD1 (6 bases). CDR1 MNHNS and CDR2 SASEGT come from the germline V gene. The CDR3 consists of 15 residues. V was pared by 10 bases and J by 6 bases, with 19 bases between. DNA of the CDR3: TGTGCCACCTTTAGTTGGACAGAGCTTAATTCACCCCTCCACTTT. The encoded protein is CATFSWTELNSPLHF.

This clonotype was counted ten times or more. The gene calls are TRBV12-3 or TRBV12-4 and TRBJ1-5, with D uncertain. This CDR3 comprises 14 residues. Trimming took 5 bases from V and 0 from J, leaving 8 bases between them. The CDR3 loop is CASSPTASNQPQHF. Written as DNA, the CDR3 is TGTGCCAGCAGTCCTACAGCTAGCAATCAGCCCCAGCATTTT.

This clonotype came up many times. J is TRBJ1-4 and V is TRBV3-1; possibly TRBD1 for D (5 bases). Trimming removed 4 bases at V and 0 bases at J, with 12 bases between. CDR3 size: 16 residues. Germline V gene lookup returns CDR1 LGHDT and CDR2 YNNKEL (reference sequence). The CDR3 DNA reads TGTGCCAGCAGCCTCCTAGGGGCAGCAACTAATGAAAAACTGTTTTTT. It yields the protein CASSLLGAATNEKLFF.

This chain joins TRBV5-1 and TRBJ2-7, with TRBD1 matching 12 bases. Looked up from germline, CDR1 is SGHRS and CDR2 is YFSETQ. V shed 0 bases, J shed 6 bases, and the junction held 7 bases outside the gene matches. The CDR3 consists of 16 residues. The DNA for the CDR3 is TGCGCCAGCAGCTTGGTGGTAGGGGACAGGGGGCGCGAGCAGTACTTC. Its protein product is CASSLVVGDRGREQYF.

This clonotype appeared a few times. As DNA, the CDR3 is TGTGCCAGCAGCTTAGGCTACTCTGGAAACACCATATATTTT. Translated, it gives CASSLGYSGNTIYF. This chain links TRBV7-2 with TRBJ1-3; no definite D call. Germline V lookup: CDR1 SGHTA, CDR2 FQGNSA. The CDR3 has 14 amino acids. V dropped 1 base and J dropped 0 bases, with 4 bases sitting between them.

Many counts were recorded for this clonotype. This chain connects TRBV5-1 to TRBJ1-5; a weak D match, TRBD1 (6 bases). Trimming pared 0 bases from V and 1 base from J, leaving 8 bases between. The CDR3 is made up of 15 amino acids. Germline CDR1 is SGHRS and CDR2 is YFSETQ. The CDR3 coding sequence is TGCGCCAGCAGCTTGGCAGGACAGAGCAATCAGCCCCAGCATTTT. Protein: CASSLAGQSNQPQHF.

This clonotype was found many times. This chain links TRBV3-1 with TRBJ1-1; no reliable D call. Trimming pared 1 base from V and 2 bases from J, leaving 8 bases between. Germline-derived CDR1 and CDR2 are LGHDT and YNNKEL (reference sequence). The CDR3 runs to 14 residues. CDR3 region: CASSQAGINTEAFF. CDR3 sequence (DNA): TGTGCCAGCAGCCAAGCCGGGATTAACACTGAAGCTTTCTTT.

This clonotype was counted at least ten times. This chain connects TRBV3-1 to TRBJ2-5; D is perhaps TRBD2 (6 bases). Germline V gene data show CDR1 as LGHDT and CDR2 as YNNKEL (reference sequence). Trimming shortened V by 4 bases and J by 7 bases, and 16 bases separated the two germline ends. This CDR3 comprises 14 residues. CDR3 DNA sequence: TGTGCCAGCAGCCCCTTAGCGGAGGCGGTGACCCAGTACTTC. Amino acids: CASSPLAEAVTQYF.